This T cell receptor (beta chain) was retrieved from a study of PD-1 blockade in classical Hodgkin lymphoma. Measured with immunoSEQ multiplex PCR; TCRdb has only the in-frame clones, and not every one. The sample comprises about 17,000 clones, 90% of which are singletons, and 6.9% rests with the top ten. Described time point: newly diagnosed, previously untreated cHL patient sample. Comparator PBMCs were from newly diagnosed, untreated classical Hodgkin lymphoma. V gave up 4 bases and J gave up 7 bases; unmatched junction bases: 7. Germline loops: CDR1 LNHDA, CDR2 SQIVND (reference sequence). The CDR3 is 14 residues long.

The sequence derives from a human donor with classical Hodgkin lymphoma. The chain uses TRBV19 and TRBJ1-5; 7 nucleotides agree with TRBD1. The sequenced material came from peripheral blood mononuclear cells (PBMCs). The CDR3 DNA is TGTGCCAGTAGTAGGAAGACAGGGTCGCAGCCCCAGCATTTT. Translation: CASSRKTGSQPQHF. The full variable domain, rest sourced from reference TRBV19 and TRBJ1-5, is DGGITQSPKYLFRKEGQNVTLSCEQNLNHDAMYWYRQDPGQGLRLIYYSQIVNDFQKGDIAEGYSVSREKKESFPLTVTSAQKNPTAFYLCASSRKTGSQPQHFGDGTRLSIL.